The present T cell receptor beta chain was sequenced within a study of blood T cells in healthy people across ages. The V segment lost 5 bases and the J segment 2 bases; nucleotides outside the gene matches: 6. The CDR3 consists of 15 residues. Germline CDR1 and CDR2: SEHNR and FQNEAQ (reference sequence). Sample-barcoded 5' priming and a J-beta primer mix drove a second PCR of roughly 6 to 12 cycles. TCRdb called the 5' RACE reads again in MiXCR, with one record for every CDR3 protein. The top ten hold approximately 3.7% of the sample, which has about 800,000 distinct CDR3 sequences, 20% to 25% seen once. This sample was also put to use in a study of T cells of mothers and their children. That study adds: The study found slightly higher but non-significant overlap in related versus unrelated mother-child pairs.

Sequencing was carried out using blood. This receptor was taken from a boy younger than 18 in good health. The chain uses TRBV7-9 and TRBJ2-7; 10 nucleotides agree with TRBD2. The CDR3 region has the DNA TGTGCCAGCAGCCCCGGGACTAGCGAGACCTACGAGCAGTACTTC. Its protein is CASSPGTSETYEQYF.